Below, one T cell receptor (beta chain) is given with its context. Its specificity is not known. This entry belongs to a study of T cell repertoires in ileal Crohn's disease. As for the study in general: Biopsies of inflamed ileum from the surgical specimen form M0 samples.

Produced via immunoSEQ multiplex PCR; TCRdb's table is partial and in-frame only. The table records approximately 5,700 clones, approximately 80% of them present only once. The germline V and J ends were trimmed by 0 bases and 2 bases, with 7 bases remaining between them. In germline, CDR1 is MNHEY, CDR2 SVGAGI. The CDR3 is made up of 14 amino acids. Study-wide points: All patients with clonality above 26.8% had endoscopic recurrence.

Time point in this sample: inflamed ileum from the surgical specimen. This sequence was found in an adult with Crohn's disease. The chain uses TRBV6-5 and TRBJ1-1; no clear D gene. Sequencing input: ileal tissue. CDR3 region: CASSYSRVNTEAFF. CDR3 sequence (DNA): TGTGCCAGCAGTTACTCGAGGGTTAACACTGAAGCTTTCTTT.